A single TCR beta chain is shown here with its context. This sample is part of a study of blood T cell repertoires in COVID-19. The assay was immunoSEQ multiplex PCR, and TCRdb's table has in-frame clones only and misses some. The repertoire consists of 87,000 or so clones, with roughly 88% occurring once and the leading ten covering 6.5% to 8%. Seattle's cohort entered during active infection and was followed longitudinally. Looked up from germline, CDR1 is SGHRS and CDR2 is YFSETQ. The CDR3 totals 14 residues. Trimming left V 2 bases short and J 6 bases short, with 11 bases between. This clonotype was sampled from a man aged 18 to 30 with COVID-19, enrolled during active disease. Source material: peripheral blood. The chain employs TRBV5-1 and TRBJ1-4, with D tentatively TRBD1 (5 bases). CDR3: CASSFGGADEKLFF. In DNA form, the CDR3 reads TGCGCCAGCAGCTTTGGAGGGGCGGATGAAAAACTGTTTTTT.